The 21 T cell receptor beta chains below were found in one sample sequenced in a study of T-cell memory formation after mild COVID-19. TCRdb processed the 5' RACE reads anew with MiXCR; each CDR3 protein has one entry. Of more than 400,000 distinct CDR3 sequences listed, 18% are singletons. Sequencing input: PBMCs or a T cell subset sorted from them (not recorded which). The receptors here all came from an adult woman who had mild COVID-19 (a few samples of this study predate the infection). Cell type and time point are not known.

This clonotype turned up a few times. The chain combines TRBV3-1 with TRBJ1-2; maybe TRBD1 (5 bases). This CDR3 is built from 15 residues. Deletions cut 3 bases from V and 4 bases from J, with 15 bases between. Germline CDR1 and CDR2: LGHDT and YNNKEL (reference sequence). CDR3 sequence reads: CASSHTGTPGYGYTF. CDR3 DNA: TGTGCCAGCAGCCATACCGGGACCCCGGGCTATGGCTACACCTTC.

This clonotype was seen a few times. CDR3 sequence (DNA): TGTGCCAGCAGCGCCCCGTTCGAGACCCAGTACTTC. Translated, it gives CASSAPFETQYF. This sequence joins TRBV7-9 and TRBJ2-5; no definite D call. The length of the CDR3 is 12 residues. Trimming removed 5 bases from V and 5 bases from J, with 9 bases in between. Germline loops: CDR1 SEHNR, CDR2 FQNEAQ (reference sequence).

The chain combines TRBV5-1 with TRBJ1-5; D may be TRBD1 (6 bases). Trimming stripped 4 bases from V and 6 bases from J, with 14 bases between. The CDR3 is 14 residues long. CDR1 is SGHRS, CDR2 YFSETQ, per germline. The CDR3 region is CASSPQGGGQPQHF. The CDR3 bases are TGCGCCAGCAGCCCACAGGGAGGGGGTCAGCCCCAGCATTTT.

This clonotype was seen a handful of times. The CDR3 region is CASSSLAGGPGELFF. The CDR3 DNA reads as TGCGCCAGCAGCTCACTAGCGGGAGGCCCCGGGGAGCTGTTTTTT. The chain links TRBV5-1 to TRBJ2-2; TRBD2 aligns across 12 bases. Unmatched junction bases numbered 3, after V lost 3 bases and J lost 6 bases. CDR1 is SGHRS, CDR2 YFSETQ, per germline. This CDR3 spans 15 amino acids.

This clonotype appeared many times. This CDR3 is CASSLSAKNIQYF. The CDR3 bases are TGTGCCAGCAGTTTGAGCGCCAAAAACATTCAGTACTTC. The chain uses TRBV12-3 or TRBV12-4 and TRBJ2-4; no clear D. There are 13 residues in the CDR3. Trimming left V 3 bases short and J 1 base short, with 4 bases between.

This clonotype was observed a handful of times. CDR3 residues: CASSRLTGTSRDTQYF. CDR3 DNA: TGTGCCAGCAGCCGACTGACCGGGACTAGCAGGGATACGCAGTATTTT. This chain joins TRBV7-2 and TRBJ2-3, with 9 bases identical to TRBD2. Unmatched junction bases numbered 12, after V lost 5 bases and J lost 6 bases. The CDR3 is made up of 16 amino acids. Germline V gives CDR1 SGHTA, CDR2 FQGNSA.

The gene calls are TRBV6-1 and TRBJ1-1; 8 bases fit TRBD1. Germline CDR1 MNHNS, CDR2 SASEGT. There are 13 residues in the CDR3. V lost 5 bases to trimming and J lost 8 bases; unmatched junction nucleotides: 7. The CDR3 DNA is TGTGCCAGCAGTCGGACAGGGAACCCCGAAGCTTTCTTT. It is translated as CASSRTGNPEAFF.

This clonotype was seen a handful of times. V is TRBV27 and J is TRBJ2-3, with 9 bases matching TRBD1. Losses at the gene ends were 4 bases for V and 2 bases for J; bases not matched to a gene: 4. This CDR3 spans 15 amino acids. Per germline, CDR1 MNHEY and CDR2 SMNVEV (reference sequence). The CDR3 loop reads CASSWTGEFTDTQYF. CDR3 bases: TGTGCCAGCAGTTGGACAGGGGAATTCACAGATACGCAGTATTTT.

The sample holds a few counts of this clonotype. The gene calls are TRBV10-3 and TRBJ2-7; the match to TRBD1 covers 9 bases. Germline CDR1 and CDR2: ENHRY and SYGVKD. The CDR3 sequence is 14 residues long. V shed 8 bases, J shed 0 bases, and the junction held 5 bases outside the gene matches. CDR3 residues: CAIGGTGSSYEQYF. In DNA, the CDR3 is TGTGCCATCGGGGGGACAGGGAGCTCCTACGAGCAGTACTTC.

The gene calls are TRBV3-1 and TRBJ2-5, with a tentative D call TRBD2 (6 bases). Germline CDR1 LGHDT, CDR2 YNNKEL (reference sequence). This CDR3 comprises 14 residues. V gave up 8 bases and J gave up 5 bases, with 18 bases separating them. CDR3 loop: CASHDRSGLETQYF. Here the CDR3 DNA reads TGTGCCAGCCATGATCGGAGCGGGTTGGAGACCCAGTACTTC.

The J gene is TRBJ1-1, the V gene TRBV6-4; D ambiguous. Germline V gene sequence: CDR1 MRHNA, CDR2 SNTAGT. Trimming pared 4 bases from V and 7 bases from J, leaving 19 bases between. The length of the CDR3 is 15 residues. The CDR3: CASSVSGDDVHEAFF. The CDR3 DNA reads TGTGCCAGCAGTGTGAGCGGCGATGATGTACATGAAGCTTTCTTT.

There are a few counts of this clonotype. V usage is TRBV27 and J usage is TRBJ2-3, with 8 bases lining up with TRBD2. CDR1 is MNHEY and CDR2 is SMNVEV in the germline V gene (reference sequence). The CDR3 runs to 15 residues. J was trimmed by 0 bases and V by 6 bases; bases with no gene match: 5. As DNA, the CDR3 is TGTGCCAGCAGACTAGCGGCCCTTAGCACAGATACGCAGTATTTT. Translated, it gives CASRLAALSTDTQYF.

The rearrangement uses TRBV2 and TRBJ2-7; tentative D call: TRBD2 (5 bases). The ends were cut back, 4 bases at V and 7 bases at J, with 8 bases in the middle. The CDR3 runs to 11 residues. The germline V gene encodes CDR1 SNHLY and CDR2 FYNNEI. This chain's CDR3 is CASSGGLEQYF. CDR3 in DNA: TGTGCCAGCAGTGGAGGACTGGAGCAGTACTTC.

This clonotype has a count of ten or more. This chain uses TRBV30 with TRBJ1-6, with D uncertain. V lost 0 bases and J lost 5, with 8 bases in between. In germline, CDR1 is GTSNPN, CDR2 SVGIG (reference sequence). The CDR3 length is 14 residues. The CDR3 region has the DNA TGTGCCTGGAGTGTACTAACGGATAATTCACCCCTCCACTTT. As protein: CAWSVLTDNSPLHF. The entire variable domain, with the rest obtained from reference TRBV30 and TRBJ1-6, is as follows: SQTIHQWPATLVQPVGSPLSLECTVEGTSNPNLYWYRQAAGRGLQLLFYSVGIGQISSEVPQNLSASRPQDRQFILSSKKLLLSDSGFYLCAWSVLTDNSPLHFGNGTRLTVT.

This clonotype was counted a few times. The chain couples TRBV6-6 to TRBJ2-2, with D perhaps TRBD2 (7 bases). Trimming shortened V by 6 bases and J by 7 bases, and 12 bases separated the two germline ends. This CDR3 spans 13 amino acids. Germline lookup yields CDR1 MNHNY and CDR2 SVGAGI (reference sequence). For the CDR3, the DNA is TGTGCCAGCAGCCGTAGGGGGGGCGGGGAGCTGTTTTTT. Protein sequence: CASSRRGGGELFF.

As concerns this clonotype: A read error may account for a junction end that differs from germline. The genes are TRBV7-2 and TRBJ2-2; 8 nucleotides match TRBD1. The length of the CDR3 is 16 residues. CDR1 SGHTA and CDR2 FQGNSA come from the germline V gene. Written as DNA, the CDR3 is TGTGCCAGCAGCTTACGGGACAGGCGGAACACCTGGGAGCTGTTTTTT. It yields the protein CASSLRDRRNTWELFF.

The gene calls are TRBV23-1 and TRBJ2-7, with D uncertain. TRBV23-1 counts as an open reading frame of uncertain function. Trimming removed 4 bases from V and 3 bases from J, with 19 bases in between. The CDR3 is made up of 16 amino acids. This CDR3 is CASSRSRGSNDYEQYF. The CDR3 DNA is TGCGCCAGCAGTCGCTCCAGAGGCTCGAACGACTACGAGCAGTACTTC.

The chain links TRBV19 to TRBJ2-1, with TRBD1 matching 8 bases. The V gene end was trimmed by 4 bases and the J gene end by 5 bases; junction bases not matched to a gene: 7. CDR1 and CDR2 (germline): LNHDA, SQIVND (reference sequence). The CDR3 sequence is 15 residues long. CDR3 loop: CASSNPDRADNEQFF. CDR3 in DNA: TGTGCCAGTAGTAACCCGGACAGGGCGGACAATGAGCAGTTCTTC.

This clonotype turned up a few times. The chain joins TRBV11-2 to TRBJ1-2; D might be TRBD1 (6 bases). The CDR3 runs to 16 residues. V gave up 5 bases and J gave up 1 base, with 17 bases separating them. In germline, CDR1 is SGHAT, CDR2 FQNNGV. The CDR3, as DNA: TGTGCCAGCAGCCCGGGACAAGGGCCTCATAACTATGGCTACACCTTC. Its translation is CASSPGQGPHNYGYTF.

The chain couples TRBV27 to TRBJ1-2, with TRBD1 identical over 7 bases. Germline assignment: CDR1 MNHEY and CDR2 SMNVEV (reference sequence). V was pared by 5 bases and J by 4 bases, with 7 bases of the junction left unmatched. This CDR3 has 14 residues. The CDR3: CASSPRQGSYGYTF. For the CDR3, the DNA is TGTGCCAGCAGTCCCCGACAGGGCTCCTATGGCTACACCTTC.

This clonotype showed up just a few times. The chain joins TRBV3-1 to TRBJ2-3, with no clear D. The CDR3 has 15 residues. Germline V gene lookup returns CDR1 LGHDT and CDR2 YNNKEL (reference sequence). With 4 bases removed from V and 5 bases from J, the gap between germline ends came to 16 bases. CDR3: CASSPGRMELDTQYF. The CDR3 DNA reads as TGTGCCAGCAGCCCTGGGCGAATGGAGCTAGATACGCAGTATTTT.